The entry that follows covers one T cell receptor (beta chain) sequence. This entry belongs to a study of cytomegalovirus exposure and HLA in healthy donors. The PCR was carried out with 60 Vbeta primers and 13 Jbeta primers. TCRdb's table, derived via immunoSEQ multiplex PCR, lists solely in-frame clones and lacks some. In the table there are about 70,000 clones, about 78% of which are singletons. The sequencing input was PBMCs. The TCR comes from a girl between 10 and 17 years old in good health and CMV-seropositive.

The CDR3 loop is CASSPSRRAGAPLTQYF. The CDR3, as DNA: TGTGCCAGCAGCCCAAGCCGACGGGCGGGGGCCCCCCTAACGCAGTATTTT. The chain is built from TRBV7-2 and TRBJ2-3; possibly TRBD2 for D (7 bases). The V and J ends lost 5 bases and 9 bases respectively, with 27 bases between them. CDR3 length: 17 amino acids. The germline gives CDR1 SGHTA, CDR2 FQGNSA.